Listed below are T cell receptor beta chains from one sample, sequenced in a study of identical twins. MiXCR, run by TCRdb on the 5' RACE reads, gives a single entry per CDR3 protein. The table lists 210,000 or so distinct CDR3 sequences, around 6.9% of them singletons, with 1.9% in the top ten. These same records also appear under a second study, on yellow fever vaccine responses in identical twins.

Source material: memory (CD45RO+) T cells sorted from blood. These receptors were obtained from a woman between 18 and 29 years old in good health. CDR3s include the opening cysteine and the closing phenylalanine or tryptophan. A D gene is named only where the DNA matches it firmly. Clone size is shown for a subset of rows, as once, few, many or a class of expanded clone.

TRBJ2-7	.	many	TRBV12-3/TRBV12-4	TGTGCCAGCAGTTTAGAGACCGAGCAGTACTTC	CASSLETEQYF
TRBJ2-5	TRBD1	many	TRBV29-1	TGCAGCGGCCAGAACGGACAGGGCCCGGGAGAGACCCAGTACTTC	CSGQNGQGPGETQYF
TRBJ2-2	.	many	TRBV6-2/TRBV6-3	TGTGCCAGCAGTTTCGGTGACTTAAACACCGGGGAGCTGTTTTTT	CASSFGDLNTGELFF
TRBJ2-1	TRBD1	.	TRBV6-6	TGTGCCAGCAGTTTGTACAGGGGCGAGCAGTTCTTC	CASSLYRGEQFF
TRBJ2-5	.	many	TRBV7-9	TGTGCCAGCAGCCAGGGGACTACGTACCAAGAGACCCAGTACTTC	CASSQGTTYQETQYF
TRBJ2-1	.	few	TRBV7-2	TGTGCCAGCAGCTTAGCCGATGAGCAGTTCTTC	CASSLADEQFF
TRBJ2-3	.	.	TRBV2	TGTGCCAGCAGCCCTCCTTCGCAGCGGACTAGCACAGATACGCAGTATTTT	CASSPPSQRTSTDTQYF
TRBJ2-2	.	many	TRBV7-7	TGTGCTAGCAGGGGACATAGCGACCAGAACACCGGGGAGCTGTTTTTT	CASRGHSDQNTGELFF
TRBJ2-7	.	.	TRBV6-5	.	CASSSSAGTYEQYF
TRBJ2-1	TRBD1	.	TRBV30	TGTGCCTGGACTGCAGGGGGCTCGTACAATGAGCAGTTCTTC	CAWTAGGSYNEQFF
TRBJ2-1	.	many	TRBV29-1	TGCAGCGTTAAGGGAGATCTGCGTGAGCAGTTCTTC	CSVKGDLREQFF
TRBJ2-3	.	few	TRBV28	TGTGCCACCTCGGGCGCTAGCACAGATACGCAGTATTTT	CATSGASTDTQYF
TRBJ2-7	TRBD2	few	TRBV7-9	TGTGCCAGCAGCCACTCGGCGGGGGGGCCGTGGGAGCAGTACTTC	CASSHSAGGPWEQYF
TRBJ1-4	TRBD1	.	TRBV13	TGTGCCAGCTGCGACGCAGGGGGAGGTGAAAAACTGTTTTTT	CASCDAGGGEKLFF
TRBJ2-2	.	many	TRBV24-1	TGTGCCACCAGTGATTTGCTTGACACCGGGGAGCTGTTTTTT	CATSDLLDTGELFF
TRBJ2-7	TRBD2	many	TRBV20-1	TGCAGTCTTAGCGGGGGAAGCTCCTACGAGCAGTACTTC	CSLSGGSSYEQYF
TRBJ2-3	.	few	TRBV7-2	TGTGCCAGCAGCTCACCCCCAGATACGCAGTATTTT	CASSSPPDTQYF
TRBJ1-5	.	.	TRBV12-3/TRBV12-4	TGTGCCAGCAGTTTCACGACAGTTAATCAGCCCCAGCATTTT	CASSFTTVNQPQHF
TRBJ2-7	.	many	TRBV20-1	TGCAGTGCTAGAAGGGGCCCCTACGAGCAGTACTTC	CSARRGPYEQYF
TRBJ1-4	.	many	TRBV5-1	TGCGCCAGCAGCGTGTATCACAGTGATGAAAAACTGTTTTTT	CASSVYHSDEKLFF
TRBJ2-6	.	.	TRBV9	TGTGCCAGCAGCGCCTGGACGAGGTCCGGGGCCAACGTCCTGACTTTC	CASSAWTRSGANVLTF
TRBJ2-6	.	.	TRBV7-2	TGTGCCAGCAGTAAAGCACTCTCTGGGGCCAACGTCCTGACTTTC	CASSKALSGANVLTF
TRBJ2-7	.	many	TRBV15	TGTGCCACCAGCACAATAGGACCTCCTCTGCTGACATACGAGCAGTACTTC	CATSTIGPPLLTYEQYF
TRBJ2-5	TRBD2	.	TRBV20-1	TGCAGTGCTAGTCCTCTGGCGGGAGGAACCCAAGAGACCCAGTACTTC	CSASPLAGGTQETQYF
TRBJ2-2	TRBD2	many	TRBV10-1	TGCGCCAGCAGTACGGGACTAGCGGGATGGATCAACACCGGGGAGCTGTTTTTT	CASSTGLAGWINTGELFF
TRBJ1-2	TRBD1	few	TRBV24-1	TGTGCCACCAGTGACCCTACGGGACAGCGCTATGGCTACACCTTC	CATSDPTGQRYGYTF
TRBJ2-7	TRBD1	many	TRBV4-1	TGCGCCAGGTACCGGGACAGGGGGCTATACGAGCAGTACTTC	CARYRDRGLYEQYF
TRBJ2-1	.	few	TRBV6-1	TGTGCCAGCCTAACTACGGTGGGAGTGTCGACCACAACCTTTTTC	CASLTTVGVSTTTFF
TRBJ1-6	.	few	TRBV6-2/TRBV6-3	TGTGCCAGCATCCAGGCGGAAAATTCACCCCTCCACTTT	CASIQAENSPLHF
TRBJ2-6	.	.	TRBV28	TGTGCCAGCAGCCTGCCTTCGGGGAAGTTCCTCTCTGGGGCCAACGTCCTGACTTTC	CASSLPSGKFLSGANVLTF
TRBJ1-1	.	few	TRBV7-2	TGTGCCAGCAGCTTAGTAGGAACGGGGGGATCGAACACTGAAGCTTTCTTT	CASSLVGTGGSNTEAFF
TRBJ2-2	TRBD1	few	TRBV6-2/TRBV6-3	TGTGCCAGCAGCCTCGTGGGACAGGGAAAGAACACCGGGGAGCTGTTTTTT	CASSLVGQGKNTGELFF
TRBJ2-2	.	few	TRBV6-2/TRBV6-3	TGTGCCAGCAGTCCGCTTGGGGGAACCGGGGAGCTGTTTTTT	CASSPLGGTGELFF
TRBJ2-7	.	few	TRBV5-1	TGCGCCAGCAGCTTTGATCCGGCAGGGTTTACCTACGAGCAGTACTTC	CASSFDPAGFTYEQYF
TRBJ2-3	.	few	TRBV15	TGTGCCACCCTCGGGAATCCGAATGCAGATACGCAGTATTTT	CATLGNPNADTQYF
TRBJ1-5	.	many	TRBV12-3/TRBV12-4	TGTGCCAGCAGTGTCGGGGAGGGACATAGCAATCAGCCCCAGCATTTT	CASSVGEGHSNQPQHF
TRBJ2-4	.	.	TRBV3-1	TGTGCCACAGCTCTCTTGTCCGTTCCAGGCATTCAGTACTTC	CATALLSVPGIQYF
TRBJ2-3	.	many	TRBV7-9	TGTGCCAGCAGCCCCCGCGGGGCTACGCAGTATTTT	CASSPRGATQYF
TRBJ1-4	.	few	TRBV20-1	TGCAGTGCTAGGGAGGGGCTCAGGGAAGATAATGAAAAACTGTTTTTT	CSAREGLREDNEKLFF
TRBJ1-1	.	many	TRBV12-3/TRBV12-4	TGTGCCAGCAGTCCTCGGGGCGGTAAGTCTGCGAACACTGAAGCTTTCTTT	CASSPRGGKSANTEAFF
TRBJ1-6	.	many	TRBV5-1	TGCGCCAGCAGCCGCGACAGTGATGATAATTCACCCCTCCACTTT	CASSRDSDDNSPLHF
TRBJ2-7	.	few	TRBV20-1	TGCAGTGCCCTAGGGACCAGTGGGCTAGCCGAACGCTACGAGCAGTACTTC	CSALGTSGLAERYEQYF
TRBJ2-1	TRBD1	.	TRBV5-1	TGCGCCAGCAGCTCCACGGACAGGGGCCATGAGCAGTTCTTC	CASSSTDRGHEQFF
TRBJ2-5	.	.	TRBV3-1	TGTGCCAGCTGCCAAGCATCGGGATCGCAAGAGACCCAGTACTTC	CASCQASGSQETQYF
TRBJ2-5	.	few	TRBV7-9	TGTGCCAGCAGCTTAGGACACTCAAAGCAAGAGACCCAGTACTTC	CASSLGHSKQETQYF
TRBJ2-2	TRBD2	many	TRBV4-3	TGCGCCAGCAGCCAAGCTTATCAGGGAGCGGGAGGGCAATCCGGGGAGCTGTTTTTT	CASSQAYQGAGGQSGELFF
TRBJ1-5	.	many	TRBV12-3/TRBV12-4	TGTGCCAGCAGTACCCGAAATCAGCCCCAGCATTTT	CASSTRNQPQHF
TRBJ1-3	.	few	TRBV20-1	TGCAGTGCTAGCAGGCACTCTGGAAACACCATATATTTT	CSASRHSGNTIYF
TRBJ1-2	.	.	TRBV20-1	TGCAGTGCTAACCTCCCCGGCCGCACTATTGGCTACACCTTC	CSANLPGRTIGYTF
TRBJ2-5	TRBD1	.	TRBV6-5	TGTGCCAGCAGTTCACTTAAAAAGGGACAGGGGCCTACCGGGACCCAGTACTTC	CASSSLKKGQGPTGTQYF
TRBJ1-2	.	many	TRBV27	TGTGCCAGCAGTTTCAGGGTTGGCTATGGCTACACCTTC	CASSFRVGYGYTF
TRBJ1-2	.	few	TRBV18	TGTGCCAGCTCAGTGGGGACGGACTATGGCTACACCTTC	CASSVGTDYGYTF
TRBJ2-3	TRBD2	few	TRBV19	TGTGCCAGTAGCGGGACTAGCGGAACAGATACGCAGTATTTT	CASSGTSGTDTQYF
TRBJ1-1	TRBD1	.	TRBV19	TGTGCCAGTAGAACCGACAGGGTAGGAGACACTGAAGCTTTCTTT	CASRTDRVGDTEAFF